This is a list of T cell receptor beta chains from one sample in a study of T cell responses to AZD1222 COVID-19 vaccine. Assay used: immunoSEQ multiplex PCR; TCRdb lists only in-frame clones, some missing. The sample shows some 150,000 clones, approximately 90% of them seen only once. The sequencing used peripheral blood, collected on day 0 of AZD1222 vaccination. The receptors originated from an adult in good health. Each CDR3 is given with its conserved first and last residue. Each record gives: D gene, J gene, V gene, CDR3 protein, CDR3 DNA. The D gene is left open where the match is weak.

d_gene: TRBD1
j_gene: TRBJ1-1
v_gene: TRBV19
CDR3aa: CASSKGQKMNTEAFF
CDR3nt: TGTGCCAGTAGTAAGGGACAGAAGATGAACACTGAAGCTTTCTTT

d_gene: .
j_gene: TRBJ1-6
v_gene: TRBV21-1
CDR3aa: CASIGAPMSNSPLHF
CDR3nt: TGTGCCAGCATTGGAGCCCCAATGTCGAATTCACCCCTCCACTTT

d_gene: TRBD2
j_gene: TRBJ2-2
v_gene: TRBV29-1
CDR3aa: CSVRLAGGPSNTGELFF
CDR3nt: TGCAGCGTCCGACTAGCGGGAGGGCCGTCTAACACCGGGGAGCTGTTTTTT

d_gene: TRBD1
j_gene: TRBJ2-1
v_gene: TRBV28
CDR3aa: CASSLARDRSYNEQFF
CDR3nt: TGTGCCAGCAGTTTAGCACGGGACAGGTCGTACAATGAGCAGTTCTTC

d_gene: .
j_gene: TRBJ2-7
v_gene: TRBV27
CDR3aa: CASSFLGGLEGYEQYF
CDR3nt: TGTGCCAGCAGTTTTCTCGGGGGACTGGAGGGCTACGAGCAGTACTTC

d_gene: .
j_gene: TRBJ1-4
v_gene: TRBV4-1
CDR3aa: CASSQEPGADEKLFF
CDR3nt: TGCGCCAGCAGCCAAGAACCGGGAGCGGATGAAAAACTGTTTTTT

d_gene: .
j_gene: TRBJ2-3
v_gene: TRBV5-5
CDR3aa: CASSLAAVGDTQYF
CDR3nt: TGTGCCAGCAGCTTGGCGGCGGTGGGAGATACGCAGTATTTT

d_gene: TRBD2
j_gene: TRBJ2-7
v_gene: TRBV7-2
CDR3aa: CASSLASAGGSYEQYF
CDR3nt: TGTGCCAGCAGCTTAGCCTCAGCGGGAGGGTCCTACGAGCAGTACTTC

d_gene: .
j_gene: TRBJ2-3
v_gene: TRBV5-1
CDR3aa: CATTLVGTDTQYF
CDR3nt: TGCGCCACGACGCTCGTCGGCACAGATACGCAGTATTTT

d_gene: .
j_gene: TRBJ2-7
v_gene: TRBV15
CDR3aa: CATSRASSYEQYF
CDR3nt: TGTGCCACCAGCAGAGCTAGCTCCTACGAGCAGTACTTC

d_gene: TRBD2
j_gene: TRBJ2-3
v_gene: TRBV7-3
CDR3aa: CASSLTSDTDTQYF
CDR3nt: TGTGCCAGCAGCTTGACTAGCGACACAGATACGCAGTATTTT

d_gene: .
j_gene: TRBJ1-4
v_gene: TRBV28
CDR3aa: CASSTTRGPTNEKLFF
CDR3nt: TGTGCCAGCAGCACAACCCGTGGCCCAACTAATGAAAAACTGTTTTTT

d_gene: TRBD1
j_gene: TRBJ1-6
v_gene: TRBV12-3/TRBV12-4
CDR3aa: CASNSVGGSPLHF
CDR3nt: TGTGCCAGCAACTCAGTAGGGGGCTCACCCCTCCACTTT